These T cell receptor beta chains were read from a single sample in a study of blood T cell repertoires in COVID-19. Clones were read by immunoSEQ multiplex PCR, and TCRdb kept only the in-frame ones, dropping some. This table has about 93,000 clones, approximately 86% appearing once. The specimen was peripheral blood. These receptors came from a woman older than 75 with acute or convalescent COVID-19. CDR3s include the opening cysteine and the closing phenylalanine or tryptophan. The D gene is left open where the match is weak. A clone size is listed for some rows: how often the clone was seen (once, few, many), or a class if it is expanded.

>TRBJ2-1|.|TRBD1|TRBV19
CASSPEDRWGNEQFF
TGTGCCAGTAGTCCCGAGGACAGGTGGGGCAATGAGCAGTTCTTC
>TRBJ1-5|few|.|TRBV21-1
CASSSPKGVGNQPQHF
TGTGCCAGCAGCTCGCCTAAGGGGGTTGGCAATCAGCCCCAGCATTTT
>TRBJ2-1|.|TRBD2|TRBV6-5
CASSSSASGGYNEQFF
TGTGCCAGCAGTTCATCCGCTAGCGGGGGTTACAATGAGCAGTTCTTC
>TRBJ2-3|.|TRBD2|TRBV19
CASSPRVAGTPSTDTQYF
TGTGCCAGTAGTCCACGGGTAGCGGGGACACCTAGCACAGATACGCAGTATTTT
>TRBJ1-1|.|.|TRBV28
CASSLWGFQGMNTEAFF
TGTGCCAGCAGTTTATGGGGGTTTCAGGGAATGAACACTGAAGCTTTCTTT
>TRBJ2-2|.|.|TRBV4-2
CASSQPLVDTGELFF
TGTGCCAGCAGCCAACCCTTAGTAGACACCGGGGAGCTGTTTTTT
>TRBJ1-5|.|TRBD1|TRBV5-8
CASSRDRVDQPQHF
TGTGCCAGCAGCCGGGACAGGGTTGACCAGCCCCAGCATTTT
>TRBJ2-2|.|TRBD1|TRBV7-9
CASSLQGFGELFF
TGTGCCAGCAGCCTACAGGGGTTCGGGGAGCTGTTTTTT
>TRBJ2-1|.|.|TRBV3-1/TRBV3-2
CASSPQGSSGPYNEQFF
TGTGCCAGCAGCCCACAAGGGTCCAGCGGGCCCTACAATGAGCAGTTCTTC
>TRBJ2-3|.|TRBD1|TRBV2
CASAGGQGGDTQYF
TGTGCCAGTGCAGGGGGACAGGGTGGAGATACGCAGTATTTT
>TRBJ2-5|.|TRBD2|TRBV5-6
CASSRTSGGETQYF
TGTGCCAGCAGCCGGACTAGCGGGGGGGAGACCCAGTACTTC
>TRBJ1-1|.|TRBD1|TRBV5-1
CASSLDRGRDGAFF
TGCGCCAGCAGCCTGGACAGGGGAAGGGATGGGGCTTTCTTT
>TRBJ1-4|.|TRBD1|TRBV7-9
CASSPDRATNEKLFF
TGTGCCAGCAGCCCAGACAGGGCAACTAATGAAAAACTGTTTTTT
>TRBJ1-5|once|.|TRBV6-1
CASSEPGQGFGQPQHF
TGTGCCAGCAGTGAGCCGGGACAAGGGTTCGGCCAGCCCCAGCATTTT
>TRBJ2-7|.|.|TRBV6-5
CASSSGVEQYF
TGTGCCAGCAGTTCCGGGGTTGAGCAGTACTTC
>TRBJ2-7|few|TRBD1|TRBV24-1
CATSDPGQGRHEQYF
TGTGCCACCAGTGACCCAGGACAGGGGAGGCACGAGCAGTACTTC
>TRBJ2-1|.|.|TRBV9
CASSVAMSYNEQFF
TGTGCCAGCAGCGTAGCAATGTCCTACAATGAGCAGTTCTTC
>TRBJ2-1|.|TRBD1|TRBV27
CASSKTGNEQFF
TGTGCCAGCAGCAAGACAGGGAATGAGCAGTTCTTC
>TRBJ1-5|.|.|TRBV5-6
CASSLGGQTRSNQPQHF
TGTGCCAGCAGCTTGGGGGGGCAGACTCGTAGCAATCAGCCCCAGCATTTT